The 8 T cell receptor beta chains presented below share a single source sample, sequenced in a study of T-cell memory formation after mild COVID-19. TCRdb re-derived calls from the 5' RACE reads in MiXCR, one entry per CDR3 protein. The sample has 200,000 to 250,000 distinct CDR3 sequences, 8.5% to 9.5% seen once. Material: PBMCs or a T cell subset sorted from them (not recorded which). The origin of the receptors is a young man who had mild COVID-19 (a few samples of this study predate the infection). Cell type and time point are not known.

This clonotype was found a few times. This chain connects TRBV5-6 to TRBJ1-6; possibly TRBD1 for D (6 bases). The length of the CDR3 is 17 residues. Germline V gene data show CDR1 as SGHDT and CDR2 as YYEEEE. V shed 3 bases and J shed 0 bases, with 13 bases lying between them. The CDR3 region has the DNA TGTGCCAGCAGCTATGTGGAGGACAGCTCCTATAATTCACCCCTCCACTTT. Its protein product is CASSYVEDSSYNSPLHF.

This clonotype turned up a few times. In nucleotides, the CDR3 is TGTGCCACCAGTGCGAGACAGGGGAGGGATACGCAGTATTTT. This sequence encodes CATSARQGRDTQYF. The rearrangement joins TRBV24-1 to TRBJ2-3; 8 bases map to TRBD1. The V and J ends lost 5 bases and 6 bases, in that order; junction bases with no gene match: 6. There are 14 residues in the CDR3. The V gene's germline CDR1 is KGHDR and CDR2 SFDVKD.

In this sample, this clonotype turned up a few times. This CDR3 reads CASSSPVGTGGSPLHF. The CDR3 nucleotides are TGTGCCAGCAGTTCTCCTGTTGGGACAGGGGGTTCACCCCTCCACTTT. The V and J genes are TRBV28 and TRBJ1-6, with TRBD1 matching 11 bases. J was trimmed by 9 bases and V by 4 bases; bases with no gene match: 8. Germline values: CDR1 MDHEN, CDR2 SYDVKM. The CDR3 is 16 residues long.

This clonotype came up many times. The rearrangement joins TRBV12-3 or TRBV12-4 to TRBJ2-2, with TRBD1 matching over 7 bases. Germline trimming cut 5 bases from V and 12 bases from J; bases unmatched to any gene: 9. This CDR3 is 13 amino acids long. The CDR3 is CASSTGTEGKLFF. The CDR3, as DNA: TGTGCCAGCAGTACCGGGACAGAGGGAAAGCTGTTTTTT.

This clonotype was found a few times. The chain is built from TRBV5-1 and TRBJ2-7; tentatively, D is TRBD1 or TRBD2 (6 bases each). The germline V and J ends were trimmed by 0 bases and 6 bases, with 13 bases remaining between them. The CDR3 has 14 amino acids. Germline V gene lookup returns CDR1 SGHRS and CDR2 YFSETQ. The CDR3 DNA reads TGCGCCAGCAGCTTGGACTCGGGGGCGATCGAGCAGTACTTC. It specifies CASSLDSGAIEQYF.

The CDR3 loop reads CATSRDRGTGTLNEQFF. CDR3 sequence (DNA): TGTGCCACCAGCAGAGATAGGGGGACAGGGACTTTGAATGAGCAGTTCTTC. The J gene is TRBJ2-1, the V gene TRBV15; 9 bases align to TRBD1. This CDR3 is 17 amino acids long. The V gene's germline CDR1 is LNHNV and CDR2 YYDKDF (reference sequence). V lost 0 bases to trimming and J lost 7 bases; unmatched junction nucleotides: 10.

The table lists this clonotype with a few counts. This chain links TRBV5-1 with TRBJ1-2; TRBD1 might be the D (6 bases). From germline, CDR1 is SGHRS and CDR2 YFSETQ. The CDR3 has 14 residues. Trimming cost V 3 bases and J 7 bases, with 16 bases left between them. The CDR3 reads CASSYQGGEGGYTF. The CDR3 bases are TGCGCCAGCAGCTACCAAGGGGGTGAGGGTGGCTACACCTTC.

The chain employs TRBV11-2 and TRBJ1-2; possibly TRBD1 for D (6 bases). CDR3 length: 16 residues. Germline CDR1 and CDR2: SGHAT and FQNNGV. The V gene lost 3 bases and the J gene lost 0 bases, with 14 bases spanning the gap. CDR3 protein: CASSFISGAANYGYTF. CDR3 nucleotides: TGTGCCAGCAGCTTCATCTCAGGGGCAGCTAACTATGGCTACACCTTC.